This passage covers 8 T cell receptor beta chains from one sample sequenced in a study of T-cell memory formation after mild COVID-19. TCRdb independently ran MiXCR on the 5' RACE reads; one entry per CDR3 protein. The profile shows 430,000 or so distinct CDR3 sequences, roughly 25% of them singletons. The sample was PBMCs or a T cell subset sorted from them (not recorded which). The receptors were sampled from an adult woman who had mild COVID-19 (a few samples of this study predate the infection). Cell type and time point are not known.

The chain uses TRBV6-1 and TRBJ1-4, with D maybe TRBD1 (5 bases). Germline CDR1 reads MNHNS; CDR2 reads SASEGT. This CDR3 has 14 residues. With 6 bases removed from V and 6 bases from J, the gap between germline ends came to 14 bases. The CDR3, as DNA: TGTGCCAGCAGCGGGCGGGGGGGTGATGAAAAACTGTTTTTT. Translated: CASSGRGGDEKLFF.

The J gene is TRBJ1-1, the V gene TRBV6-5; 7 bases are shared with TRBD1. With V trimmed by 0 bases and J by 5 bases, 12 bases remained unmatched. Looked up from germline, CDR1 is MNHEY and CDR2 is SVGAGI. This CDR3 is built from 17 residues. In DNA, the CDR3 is TGTGCCAGCAGTTACTCGTCTGTGGGAGGGGGCGAAACTGAAGCTTTCTTT. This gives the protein CASSYSSVGGGETEAFF.

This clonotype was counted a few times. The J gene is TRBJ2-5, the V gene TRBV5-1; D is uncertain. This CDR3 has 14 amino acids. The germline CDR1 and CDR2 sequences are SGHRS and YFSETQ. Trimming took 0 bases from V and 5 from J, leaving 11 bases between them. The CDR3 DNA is TGCGCCAGCAGCTTGGGTATCTACCCCGAGACCCAGTACTTC. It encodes CASSLGIYPETQYF.

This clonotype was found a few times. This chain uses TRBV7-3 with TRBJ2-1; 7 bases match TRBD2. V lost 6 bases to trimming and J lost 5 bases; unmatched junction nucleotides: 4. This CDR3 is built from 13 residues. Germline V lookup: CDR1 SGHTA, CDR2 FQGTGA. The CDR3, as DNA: TGTGCCAGCAGTGGACTAGGGCACAATGAGCAGTTCTTC. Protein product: CASSGLGHNEQFF.

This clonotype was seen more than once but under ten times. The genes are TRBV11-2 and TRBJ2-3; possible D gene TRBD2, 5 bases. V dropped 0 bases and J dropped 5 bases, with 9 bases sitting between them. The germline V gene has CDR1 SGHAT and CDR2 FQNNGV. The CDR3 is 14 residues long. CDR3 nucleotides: TGTGCCAGCAGCTTAGATCTCGGACTAGATACGCAGTATTTT. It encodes CASSLDLGLDTQYF.

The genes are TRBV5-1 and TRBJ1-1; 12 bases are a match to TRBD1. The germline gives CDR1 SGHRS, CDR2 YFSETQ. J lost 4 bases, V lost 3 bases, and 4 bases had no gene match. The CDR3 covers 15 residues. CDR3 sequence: CASSSGQGAGTEAFF. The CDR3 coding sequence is TGCGCCAGCAGCTCGGGACAGGGGGCAGGCACTGAAGCTTTCTTT.

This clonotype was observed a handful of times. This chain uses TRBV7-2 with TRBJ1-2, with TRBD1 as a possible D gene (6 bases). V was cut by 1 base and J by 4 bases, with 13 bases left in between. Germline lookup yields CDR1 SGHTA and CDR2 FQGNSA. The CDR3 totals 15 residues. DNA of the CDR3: TGTGCCAGCAGCTTAGAGGGGGGCCCGGGCTATGGCTACACCTTC. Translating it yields CASSLEGGPGYGYTF.

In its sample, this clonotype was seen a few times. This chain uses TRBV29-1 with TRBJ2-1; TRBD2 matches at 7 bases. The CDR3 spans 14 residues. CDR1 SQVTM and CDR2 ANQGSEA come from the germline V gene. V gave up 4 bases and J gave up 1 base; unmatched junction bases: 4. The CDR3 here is CSVGGGGSYNEQFF. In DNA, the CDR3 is TGCAGCGTTGGGGGCGGGGGATCCTACAATGAGCAGTTCTTC.